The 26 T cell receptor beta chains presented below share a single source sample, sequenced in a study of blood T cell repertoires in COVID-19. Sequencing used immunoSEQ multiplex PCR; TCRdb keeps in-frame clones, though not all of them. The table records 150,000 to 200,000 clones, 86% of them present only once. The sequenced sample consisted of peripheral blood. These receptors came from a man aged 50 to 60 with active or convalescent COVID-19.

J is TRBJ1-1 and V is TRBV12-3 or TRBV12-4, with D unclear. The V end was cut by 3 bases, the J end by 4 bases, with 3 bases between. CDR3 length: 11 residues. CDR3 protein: CASSFITEAFF. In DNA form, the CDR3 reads TGTGCCAGCAGTTTTATCACTGAAGCTTTCTTT.

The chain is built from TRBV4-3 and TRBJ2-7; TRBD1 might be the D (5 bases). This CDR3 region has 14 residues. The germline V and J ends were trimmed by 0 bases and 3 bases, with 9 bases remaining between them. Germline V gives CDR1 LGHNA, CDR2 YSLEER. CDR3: CASSQEGHSYEQYF. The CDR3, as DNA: TGCGCCAGCAGCCAAGAGGGGCATAGCTACGAGCAGTACTTC.

Here the CDR3 DNA reads TGTGCCAGTACTCTACACCGGGACAAAGAAAAACTGTTTTTT. Protein sequence: CASTLHRDKEKLFF. V usage is TRBV19 and J usage is TRBJ1-4; D may be TRBD1 (6 bases). Trimming pared 7 bases from V and 8 bases from J, leaving 17 bases between. The germline CDR1 and CDR2 sequences are LNHDA and SQIVND (reference sequence). CDR3 length: 14 amino acids.

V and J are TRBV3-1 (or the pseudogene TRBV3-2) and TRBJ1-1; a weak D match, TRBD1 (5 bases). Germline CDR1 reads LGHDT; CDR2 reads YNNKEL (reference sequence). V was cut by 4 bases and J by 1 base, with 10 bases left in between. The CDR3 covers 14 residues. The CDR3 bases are TGTGCCAGCAGCCGGACCCAGGGGAACACTGAAGCTTTCTTT. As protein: CASSRTQGNTEAFF.

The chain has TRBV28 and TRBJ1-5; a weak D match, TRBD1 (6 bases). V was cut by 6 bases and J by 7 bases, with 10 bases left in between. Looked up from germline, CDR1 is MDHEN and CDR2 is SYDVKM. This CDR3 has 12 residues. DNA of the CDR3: TGTGCCAGCAGCACTACAGGGCAGCCCCAGCATTTT. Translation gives CASSTTGQPQHF.

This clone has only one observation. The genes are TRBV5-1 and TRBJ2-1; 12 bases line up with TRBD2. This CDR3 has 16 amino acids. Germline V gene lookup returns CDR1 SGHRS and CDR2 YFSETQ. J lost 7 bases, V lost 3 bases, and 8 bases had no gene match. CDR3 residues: CASSSTSGGHGNEQFF. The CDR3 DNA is TGCGCCAGCAGCTCTACTAGCGGGGGGCACGGGAATGAGCAGTTCTTC.

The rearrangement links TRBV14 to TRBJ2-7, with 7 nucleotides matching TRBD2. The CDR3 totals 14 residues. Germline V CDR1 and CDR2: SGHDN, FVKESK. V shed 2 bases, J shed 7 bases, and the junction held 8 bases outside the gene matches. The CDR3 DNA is TGTGCCAGCAGCCAACCCGGACTAGGAACTGAGCAGTACTTC. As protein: CASSQPGLGTEQYF.

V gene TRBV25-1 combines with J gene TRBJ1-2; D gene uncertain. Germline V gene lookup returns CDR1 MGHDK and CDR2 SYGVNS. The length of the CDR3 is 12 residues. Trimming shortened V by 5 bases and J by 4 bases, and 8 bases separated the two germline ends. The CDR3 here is CASSPGVYGYTF. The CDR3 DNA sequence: TGTGCCAGCAGTCCGGGTGTCTATGGCTACACCTTC.

Here the CDR3 DNA reads TGTGCCAGCAGTTCAAACTCACAGGGGAGATATGGCTACACCTTC. Protein sequence: CASSSNSQGRYGYTF. The chain combines TRBV28 with TRBJ1-2; 7 bases are shared with TRBD1. The CDR3 is made up of 15 amino acids. The V gene end was trimmed by 4 bases and the J gene end by 5 bases; junction bases not matched to a gene: 10. Germline CDR1 MDHEN, CDR2 SYDVKM.

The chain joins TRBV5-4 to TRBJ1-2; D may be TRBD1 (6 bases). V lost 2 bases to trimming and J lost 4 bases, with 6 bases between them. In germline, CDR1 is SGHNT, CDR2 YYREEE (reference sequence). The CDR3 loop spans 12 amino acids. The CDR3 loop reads CASSFRGYGYTF. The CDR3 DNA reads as TGTGCCAGCAGCTTCAGGGGCTATGGCTACACCTTC.

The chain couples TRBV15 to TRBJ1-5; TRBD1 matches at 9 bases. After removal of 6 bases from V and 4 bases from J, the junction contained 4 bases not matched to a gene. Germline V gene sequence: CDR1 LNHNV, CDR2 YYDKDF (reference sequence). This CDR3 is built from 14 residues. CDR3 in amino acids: CATRETGGNQPQHF. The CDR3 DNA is TGTGCCACCAGAGAGACAGGGGGGAATCAGCCCCAGCATTTT.

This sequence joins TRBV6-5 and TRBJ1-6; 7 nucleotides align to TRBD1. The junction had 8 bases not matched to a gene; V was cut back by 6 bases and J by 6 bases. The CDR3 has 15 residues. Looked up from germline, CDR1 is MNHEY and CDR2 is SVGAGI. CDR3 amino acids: CASRNQGQVNSPLHF. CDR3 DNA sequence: TGTGCCAGCAGAAATCAAGGACAGGTTAATTCACCCCTCCACTTT.

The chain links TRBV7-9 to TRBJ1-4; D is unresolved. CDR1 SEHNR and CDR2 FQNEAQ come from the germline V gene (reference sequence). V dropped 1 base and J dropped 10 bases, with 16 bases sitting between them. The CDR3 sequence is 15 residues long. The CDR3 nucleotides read TGTGCCAGCAGCTTAGACGGTTATCCGGGGAGAAAACTGTTTTTT. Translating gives CASSLDGYPGRKLFF.

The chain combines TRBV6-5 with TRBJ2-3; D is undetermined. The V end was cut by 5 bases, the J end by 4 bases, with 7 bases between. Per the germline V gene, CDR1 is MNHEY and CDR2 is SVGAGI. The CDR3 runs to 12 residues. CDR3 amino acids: CASSPPADTQYF. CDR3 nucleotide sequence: TGTGCCAGCAGTCCCCCCGCAGATACGCAGTATTTT.

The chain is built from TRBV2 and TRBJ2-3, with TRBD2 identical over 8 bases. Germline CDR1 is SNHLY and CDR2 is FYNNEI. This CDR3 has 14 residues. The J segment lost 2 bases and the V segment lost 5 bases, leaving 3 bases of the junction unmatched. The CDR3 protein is CASSTSGNTDTQYF. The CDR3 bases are TGTGCCAGCAGTACTAGCGGAAACACAGATACGCAGTATTTT.

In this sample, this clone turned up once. CDR3: CASSVLKTGGDADTQYF. CDR3 bases: TGCGCCAGCAGTGTCCTCAAGACAGGGGGCGACGCAGATACGCAGTATTTT. V gene TRBV5-1 combines with J gene TRBJ2-3; 10 bases fit TRBD1. This CDR3 region has 17 residues. Germline V gives CDR1 SGHRS, CDR2 YFSETQ. V trimming: 5 bases; J trimming: 4 bases; junction bases outside the gene matches: 13.

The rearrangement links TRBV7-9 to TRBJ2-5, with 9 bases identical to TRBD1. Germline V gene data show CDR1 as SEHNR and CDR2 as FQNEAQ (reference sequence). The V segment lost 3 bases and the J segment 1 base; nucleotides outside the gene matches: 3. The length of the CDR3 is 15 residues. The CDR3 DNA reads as TGTGCCAGCAGCTTGGGACAGGGCTTCCAAGAGACCCAGTACTTC. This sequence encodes CASSLGQGFQETQYF. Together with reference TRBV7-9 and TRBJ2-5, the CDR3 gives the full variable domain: DTGVSQNPRHKITKRGQNVTFRCDPISEHNRLYWYRQTLGQGPEFLTYFQNEAQLEKSRLLSDRFSAERPKGSFSTLEIQRTEQGDSAMYLCASSLGQGFQETQYFGPGTRLLVL.

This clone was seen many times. The CDR3 coding sequence is TGTGCCAGCAGCCCCACCCTAGGAGGCCATGAAAAACTGTTTTTT. Its protein product is CASSPTLGGHEKLFF. The chain carries TRBV7-2 and TRBJ1-4; the D is unclear. Trimming removed 5 bases from V and 6 bases from J, with 16 bases in between. The CDR3 has 15 residues. From germline, CDR1 is SGHTA and CDR2 FQGNSA. Full variable domain (rest looked up from reference TRBV7-2 and TRBJ1-4): GAGVSQSPSNKVTEKGKDVELRCDPISGHTALYWYRQSLGQGLEFLIYFQGNSAPDKSGLPSDRFSAERTGGSVSTLTIQRTQQEDSAVYLCASSPTLGGHEKLFFGSGTQLSVL.

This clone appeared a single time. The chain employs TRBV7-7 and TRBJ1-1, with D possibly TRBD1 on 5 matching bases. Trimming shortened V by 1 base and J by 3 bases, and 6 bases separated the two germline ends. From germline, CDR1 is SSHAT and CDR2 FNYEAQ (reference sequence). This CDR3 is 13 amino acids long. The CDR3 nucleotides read TGTGCCAGCAGCTTAGGACAGTACACTGAAGCTTTCTTT. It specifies CASSLGQYTEAFF.

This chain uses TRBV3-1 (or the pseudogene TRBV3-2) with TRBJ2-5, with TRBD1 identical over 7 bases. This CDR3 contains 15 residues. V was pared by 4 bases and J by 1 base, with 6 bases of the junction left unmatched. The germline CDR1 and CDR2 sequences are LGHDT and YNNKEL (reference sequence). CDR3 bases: TGTGCCAGCAGCCGACCGACAGGGCTCCAAGAGACCCAGTACTTC. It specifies CASSRPTGLQETQYF.

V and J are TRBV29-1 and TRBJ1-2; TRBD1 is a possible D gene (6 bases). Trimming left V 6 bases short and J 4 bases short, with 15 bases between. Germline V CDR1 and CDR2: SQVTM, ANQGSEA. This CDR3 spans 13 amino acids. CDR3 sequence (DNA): TGCAGCGTCCGGACAGAGAGCTCCTATGGCTACACCTTC. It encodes CSVRTESSYGYTF.

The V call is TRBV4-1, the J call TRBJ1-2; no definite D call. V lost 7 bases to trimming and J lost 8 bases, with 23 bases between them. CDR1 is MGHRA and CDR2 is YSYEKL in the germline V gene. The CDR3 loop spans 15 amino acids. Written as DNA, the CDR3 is TGCGCCAGCACTAGGGCCCTGACCGCGGCGGGGGGCTACACCTTC. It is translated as CASTRALTAAGGYTF.

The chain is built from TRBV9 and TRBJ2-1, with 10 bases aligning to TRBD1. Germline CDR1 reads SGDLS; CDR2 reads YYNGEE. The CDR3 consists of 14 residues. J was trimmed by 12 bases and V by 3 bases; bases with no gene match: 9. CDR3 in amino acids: CASSATGTGVLQFF. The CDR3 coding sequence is TGTGCCAGCAGCGCCACCGGGACAGGGGTTTTGCAGTTCTTC.

Here the CDR3 DNA reads TGTGCCAGCAGTGAAGCCATAGCCCTAGGGACCCAGTACTTC. It is translated as CASSEAIALGTQYF. The V and J genes are TRBV2 and TRBJ2-5; D is undetermined. CDR1 and CDR2 from the germline V gene are SNHLY and FYNNEI. Trimming left V 0 bases short and J 7 bases short, with 12 bases between. The CDR3 loop spans 14 amino acids.

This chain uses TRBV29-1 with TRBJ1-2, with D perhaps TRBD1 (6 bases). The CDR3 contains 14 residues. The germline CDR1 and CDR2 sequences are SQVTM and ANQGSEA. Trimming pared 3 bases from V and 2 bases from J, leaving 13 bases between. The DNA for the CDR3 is TGCAGCGTTGACGAGACAGGACCCAACTATGGCTACACCTTC. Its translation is CSVDETGPNYGYTF.

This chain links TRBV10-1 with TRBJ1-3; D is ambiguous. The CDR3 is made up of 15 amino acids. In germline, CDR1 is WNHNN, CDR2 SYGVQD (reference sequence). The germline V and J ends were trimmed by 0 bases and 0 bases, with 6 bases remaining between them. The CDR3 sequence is CASSESASSGNTIYF. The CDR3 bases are TGCGCCAGCAGTGAGTCAGCGAGCTCTGGAAACACCATATATTTT.